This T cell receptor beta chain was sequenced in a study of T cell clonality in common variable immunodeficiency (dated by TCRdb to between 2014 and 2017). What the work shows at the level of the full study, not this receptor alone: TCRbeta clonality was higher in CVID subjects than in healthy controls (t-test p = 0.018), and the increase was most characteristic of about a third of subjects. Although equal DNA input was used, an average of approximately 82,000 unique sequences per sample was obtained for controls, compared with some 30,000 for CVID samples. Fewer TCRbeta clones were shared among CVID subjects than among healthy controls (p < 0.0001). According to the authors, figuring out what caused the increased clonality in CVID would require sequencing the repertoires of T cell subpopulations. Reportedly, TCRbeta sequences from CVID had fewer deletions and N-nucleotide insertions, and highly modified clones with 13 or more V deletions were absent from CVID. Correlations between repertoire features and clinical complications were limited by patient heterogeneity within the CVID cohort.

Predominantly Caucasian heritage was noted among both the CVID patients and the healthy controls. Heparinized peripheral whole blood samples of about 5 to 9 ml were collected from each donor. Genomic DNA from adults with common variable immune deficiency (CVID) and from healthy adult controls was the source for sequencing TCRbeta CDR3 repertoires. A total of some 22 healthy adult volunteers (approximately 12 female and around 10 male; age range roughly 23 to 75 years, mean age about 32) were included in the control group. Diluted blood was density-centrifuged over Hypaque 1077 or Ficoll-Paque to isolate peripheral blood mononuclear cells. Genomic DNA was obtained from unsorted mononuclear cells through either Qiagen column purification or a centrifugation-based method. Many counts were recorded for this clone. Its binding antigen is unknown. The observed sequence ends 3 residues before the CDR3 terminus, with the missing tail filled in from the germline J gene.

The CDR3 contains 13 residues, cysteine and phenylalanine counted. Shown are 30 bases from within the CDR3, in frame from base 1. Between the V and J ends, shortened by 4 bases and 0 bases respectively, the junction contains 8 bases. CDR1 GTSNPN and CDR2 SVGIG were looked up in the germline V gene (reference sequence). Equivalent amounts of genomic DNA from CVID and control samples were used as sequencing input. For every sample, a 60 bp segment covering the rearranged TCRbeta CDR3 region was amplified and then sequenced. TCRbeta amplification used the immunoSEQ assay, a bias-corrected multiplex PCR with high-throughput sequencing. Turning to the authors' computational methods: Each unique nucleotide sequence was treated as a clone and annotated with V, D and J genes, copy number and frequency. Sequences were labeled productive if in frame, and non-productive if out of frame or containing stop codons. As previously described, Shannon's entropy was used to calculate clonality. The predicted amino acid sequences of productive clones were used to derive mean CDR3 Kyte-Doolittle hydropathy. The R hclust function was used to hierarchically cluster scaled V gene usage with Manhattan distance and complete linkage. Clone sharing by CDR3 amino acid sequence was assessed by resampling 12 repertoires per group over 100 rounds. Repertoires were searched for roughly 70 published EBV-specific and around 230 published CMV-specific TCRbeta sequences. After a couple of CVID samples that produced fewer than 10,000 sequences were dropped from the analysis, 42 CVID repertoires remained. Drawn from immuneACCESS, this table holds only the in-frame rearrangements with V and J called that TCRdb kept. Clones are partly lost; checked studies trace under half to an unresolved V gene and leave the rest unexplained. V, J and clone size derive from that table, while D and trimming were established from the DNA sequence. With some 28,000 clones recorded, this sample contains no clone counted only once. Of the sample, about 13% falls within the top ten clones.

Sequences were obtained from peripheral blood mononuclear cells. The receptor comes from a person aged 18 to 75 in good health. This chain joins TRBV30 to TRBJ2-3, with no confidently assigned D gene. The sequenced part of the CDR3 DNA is TGTGCCTGGACGGTCTTGAGCACAGATACG. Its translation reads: CAWTVLSTDT. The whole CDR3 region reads CAWTVLSTDTQYF.